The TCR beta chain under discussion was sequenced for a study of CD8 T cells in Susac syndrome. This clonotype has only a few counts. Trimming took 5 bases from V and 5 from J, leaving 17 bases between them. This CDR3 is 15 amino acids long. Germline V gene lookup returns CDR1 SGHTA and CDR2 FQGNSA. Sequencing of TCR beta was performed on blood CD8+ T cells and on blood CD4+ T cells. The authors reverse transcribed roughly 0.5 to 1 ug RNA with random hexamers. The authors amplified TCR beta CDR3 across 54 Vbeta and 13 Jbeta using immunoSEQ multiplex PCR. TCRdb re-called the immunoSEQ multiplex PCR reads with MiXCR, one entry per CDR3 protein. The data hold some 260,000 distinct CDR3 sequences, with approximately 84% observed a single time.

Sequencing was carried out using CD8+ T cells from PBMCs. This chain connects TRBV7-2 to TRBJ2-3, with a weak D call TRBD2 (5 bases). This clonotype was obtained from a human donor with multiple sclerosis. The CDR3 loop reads CASSPRPLGLDTQYF. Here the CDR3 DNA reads TGTGCCAGCAGCCCCCGACCACTAGGATTAGATACGCAGTATTTT.